This passage covers 18 T cell receptor beta chains from one sample sequenced in a study of T-cell memory formation after mild COVID-19. TCRdb redid the calling of the 5' RACE reads with MiXCR, one entry per CDR3 protein. The table lists a few hundred thousand distinct CDR3 sequences, 16% of them singletons. What was sequenced was PBMCs or a T cell subset sorted from them (not recorded which). These receptors were taken from a man between 18 and 29 years old who had mild COVID-19 (a few samples of this study predate the infection). Cell type and time point are not known.

This clonotype was recorded at least ten times. This chain links TRBV4-1 with TRBJ2-3; TRBD2 aligns across 9 bases. Germline V gives CDR1 MGHRA, CDR2 YSYEKL. The junction had 4 bases not matched to a gene; V was cut back by 5 bases and J by 1 base. The CDR3 runs 15 residues. CDR3: CASSGSGGRTDTQYF. CDR3 bases: TGCGCCAGCAGCGGGAGCGGGGGGCGCACAGATACGCAGTATTTT.

In this sample, this clonotype turned up many times. The rearrangement uses TRBV5-1 and TRBJ2-1, with TRBD2 identical over 7 bases. Germline CDR1 SGHRS, CDR2 YFSETQ. V shed 3 bases, J shed 5 bases, and the junction held 2 bases outside the gene matches. The CDR3 totals 13 residues. This chain's CDR3 is CASSSGLDNEQFF. In nucleotides, the CDR3 is TGCGCCAGCAGCTCCGGACTAGACAATGAGCAGTTCTTC.

This clonotype has a handful of counts. This chain connects TRBV7-2 to TRBJ2-3; D may be TRBD1 (6 bases). Between the trimmed V and J ends, which lost 4 bases and 5 bases, there was a span of 13 bases. This CDR3 has 14 amino acids. Germline lookup yields CDR1 SGHTA and CDR2 FQGNSA. In DNA, the CDR3 is TGTGCCAGCAGCTCCCCACAGGGTGTAGATACGCAGTATTTT. Protein: CASSSPQGVDTQYF.

The V and J genes are TRBV29-1 and TRBJ1-1, with D tentatively TRBD1 (6 bases). CDR3 size: 13 residues. CDR1 and CDR2 (germline): SQVTM, ANQGSEA. Trimming stripped 7 bases from V and 1 base from J, with 13 bases between. The CDR3 sequence is CSARGGQNTEAFF. The CDR3 DNA sequence: TGCAGCGCTCGGGGGGGCCAGAACACTGAAGCTTTCTTT.

This chain links TRBV12-3 or TRBV12-4 with TRBJ2-5; possibly TRBD1 for D (5 bases). V lost 3 bases and J lost 1, with 12 bases in between. CDR3 length: 15 amino acids. CDR3 in amino acids: CASSFPGIGQETQYF. In DNA form, the CDR3 reads TGTGCCAGCAGTTTCCCAGGGATAGGCCAAGAGACCCAGTACTTC.

This rearrangement joins TRBV19 to TRBJ2-1, with 13 bases lining up with TRBD2. Germline loops: CDR1 LNHDA, CDR2 SQIVND (reference sequence). This CDR3 contains 18 residues. V lost 5 bases to trimming and J lost 4 bases; unmatched junction nucleotides: 11. CDR3 sequence reads: CASSPRPTSGGNYNEQFF. The CDR3 DNA reads TGTGCCAGTAGTCCTCGACCGACTAGCGGGGGGAATTACAATGAGCAGTTCTTC.

This clonotype turned up a few times. The J gene is TRBJ1-1, the V gene TRBV3-1; unclear D gene. V dropped 1 base and J dropped 6 bases, with 12 bases sitting between them. CDR3 length equals 14 residues. Germline loops: CDR1 LGHDT, CDR2 YNNKEL (reference sequence). The CDR3 region is CASSQVVAGSEAFF. In DNA, the CDR3 is TGTGCCAGCAGCCAAGTGGTTGCGGGATCTGAAGCTTTCTTT. Drawing the rest from reference TRBV3-1 and TRBJ1-1, the complete variable domain is DTAVSQTPKYLVTQMGNDKSIKCEQNLGHDTMYWYKQDSKKFLKIMFSYNNKELIINETVPNRFSPKSPDKAHLNLHINSLELGDSAVYFCASSQVVAGSEAFFGQGTRLTVV.

Ten or more counts support this clonotype. The genes are TRBV10-3 and TRBJ2-1, with 10 bases fitting TRBD2. The trim removed 8 bases at V and 5 bases at J, leaving 3 bases unmatched. Germline V gives CDR1 ENHRY, CDR2 SYGVKD. The CDR3 totals 13 residues. The CDR3 loop is CAIETSGNNEQFF. Here the CDR3 DNA reads TGTGCCATCGAAACTAGCGGGAACAATGAGCAGTTCTTC.

This clonotype was counted between two and nine times. The chain joins TRBV12-3 or TRBV12-4 to TRBJ2-7; tentative D call: TRBD1 (5 bases). The V end lost 7 bases, the J end lost 3 bases, and 16 bases lay between the germline ends. The CDR3 runs 14 residues. Here the CDR3 reads CASTFGRVNYEQYF. CDR3 DNA sequence: TGTGCCAGCACCTTCGGCAGGGTAAACTACGAGCAGTACTTC.

This clonotype was seen only a few times. V usage is TRBV29-1 and J usage is TRBJ1-4; D remains unclear. CDR1 is SQVTM and CDR2 is ANQGSEA in the germline V gene. V dropped 4 bases and J dropped 3 bases, with 12 bases sitting between them. The CDR3 consists of 14 residues. The CDR3 nucleotides read TGCAGCGTTGGCCGAGGGAATTCTAATGAAAAACTGTTTTTT. It yields the protein CSVGRGNSNEKLFF.

The chain is built from TRBV5-1 and TRBJ1-1; tentatively, D is TRBD1 (6 bases). Germline V gives CDR1 SGHRS, CDR2 YFSETQ. Trimming took off 6 bases at V and 1 base at J, with 13 bases between the two ends. The CDR3 length is 14 residues. CDR3 DNA: TGCGCCAGCACCTGGGTAGGGGGGAACACTGAAGCTTTCTTT. The encoded protein is CASTWVGGNTEAFF.

Only a few counts were recorded for this clonotype. The V call is TRBV20-1, the J call TRBJ1-1; 7 bases line up with TRBD1. Germline V gives CDR1 DFQATT, CDR2 SNEGSKA (reference sequence). CDR3 length: 13 residues. J gave up 7 bases and V 0 bases, and 5 bases lay outside the gene matches. The CDR3 DNA follows: TGCAGTGCTAGAGAAGGGGGCGTGGGTGAAGCTTTCTTT. It translates to CSAREGGVGEAFF.

The V and J genes are TRBV12-3 or TRBV12-4 and TRBJ1-2; no clear D. This CDR3 spans 12 amino acids. The V end lost 2 bases, the J end lost 7 bases, and 8 bases lay between the germline ends. DNA for the CDR3: TGTGCCAGCAGTTTAATCCGGGGTGGCTACACCTTC. It specifies CASSLIRGGYTF.

The J gene is TRBJ1-2, the V gene TRBV12-3 or TRBV12-4; 7 nucleotides agree with TRBD1. This CDR3 has 13 amino acids. Losses at the gene ends were 4 bases for V and 14 bases for J; bases not matched to a gene: 13. The DNA of the CDR3 is TGTGCCAGCAGTTCGTCCGGGACAGTTAGGGGGACCTTC. Amino acids: CASSSSGTVRGTF.

The chain recombines TRBV2 with TRBJ1-6; D may be TRBD1 (5 bases). Trimming removed 1 base from V and 5 bases from J, with 6 bases in between. CDR3 length: 14 amino acids. Germline V lookup: CDR1 SNHLY, CDR2 FYNNEI. The chain's CDR3 is CASSEVGDNSPLHF. The CDR3 nucleotides are TGTGCCAGCAGTGAAGTAGGGGATAATTCACCCCTCCACTTT.

This clonotype was picked up a small number of times. The rearrangement joins TRBV12-5 to TRBJ2-1, with unresolved D. The CDR3 has 11 amino acids. In germline, CDR1 is LGHNT, CDR2 FRNRAP. V was trimmed by 3 bases and J by 4 bases, leaving 1 base between them. The CDR3 loop reads CASGFYNEQFF. As DNA, the CDR3 is TGTGCTAGTGGTTTTTACAATGAGCAGTTCTTC.

This clonotype showed up many times. The chain has TRBV7-2 and TRBJ1-1, with D possibly matching TRBD1 (6 bases). Trimming took 0 bases from V and 2 from J, leaving 13 bases between them. This CDR3 comprises 16 residues. CDR1 SGHTA and CDR2 FQGNSA come from the germline V gene. In DNA, the CDR3 is TGTGCCAGCAGCTTAGCAAGGCGGGGGGCAAACACTGAAGCTTTCTTT. Its translation is CASSLARRGANTEAFF.

This clonotype was recorded a few times. This sequence joins TRBV7-9 and TRBJ2-2, with D tentatively TRBD1 (5 bases). Trimming stripped 0 bases from V and 1 base from J, with 12 bases between. The CDR3 totals 17 residues. CDR1 is SEHNR and CDR2 is FQNEAQ in the germline V gene (reference sequence). In DNA form, the CDR3 reads TGTGCCAGCAGCTTAGCGGGCCGGCAGGGGAACACCGGGGAGCTGTTTTTT. This sequence encodes CASSLAGRQGNTGELFF.